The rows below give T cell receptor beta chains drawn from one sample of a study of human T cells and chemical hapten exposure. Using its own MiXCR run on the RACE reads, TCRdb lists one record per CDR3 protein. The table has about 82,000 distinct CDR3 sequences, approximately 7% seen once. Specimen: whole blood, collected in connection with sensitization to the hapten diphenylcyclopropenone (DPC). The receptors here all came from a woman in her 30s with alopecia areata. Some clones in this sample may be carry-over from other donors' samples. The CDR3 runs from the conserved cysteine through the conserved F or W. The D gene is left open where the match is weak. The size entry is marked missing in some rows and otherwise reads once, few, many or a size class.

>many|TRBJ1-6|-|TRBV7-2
CASSYPPRGGLSPLHF
TGTGCCAGCAGCTACCCCCCGCGGGGGGGTCTTTCACCCCTCCACTTT
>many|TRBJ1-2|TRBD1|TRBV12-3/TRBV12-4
CASSMGQGGRNGYTF
TGTGCCAGCAGCATGGGACAGGGGGGCCGAAATGGCTACACCTTC
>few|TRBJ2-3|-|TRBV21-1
CASSKDVAGGFTDTQYF
TGTGCCAGCAGCAAGGACGTAGCGGGAGGATTCACAGATACGCAGTATTTT
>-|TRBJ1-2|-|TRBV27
CASSLTGTLYGYTF
TGTGCCAGCAGTCTAACCGGGACATTATATGGCTACACCTTC
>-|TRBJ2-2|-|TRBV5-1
CASSLAGTTNTGELFF
TGCGCCAGCAGCTTGGCTGGCACAACGAACACCGGGGAGCTGTTTTTT
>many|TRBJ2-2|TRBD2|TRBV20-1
CSARVSGRPNTGELFF
TGCAGTGCTAGAGTTAGCGGGCGACCCAACACCGGGGAGCTGTTTTTT
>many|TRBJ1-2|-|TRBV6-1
CASSDDLQGRLYGYTF
TGTGCCAGCAGTGACGACCTACAGGGCAGACTATATGGCTACACCTTC
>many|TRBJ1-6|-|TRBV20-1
CSAIPGQTNSPLHF
TGCAGTGCTATCCCGGGCCAGACTAATTCACCCCTCCACTTT
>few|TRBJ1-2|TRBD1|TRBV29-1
CSVEGKTGGTTNYGYTF
TGCAGCGTTGAAGGAAAAACAGGGGGAACTACTAACTATGGCTACACCTTC
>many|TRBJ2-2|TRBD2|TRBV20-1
CSAAGGYTGELFF
TGCAGTGCAGCGGGGGGGTACACCGGGGAGCTGTTTTTT
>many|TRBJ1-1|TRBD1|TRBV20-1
CSARGTGGRNTEAFF
TGCAGTGCTAGAGGGACAGGGGGCAGGAACACTGAAGCTTTCTTT
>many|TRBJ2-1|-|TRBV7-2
CASSPWTVYNEQFF
TGTGCCAGCAGCCCATGGACAGTCTACAATGAGCAGTTCTTC